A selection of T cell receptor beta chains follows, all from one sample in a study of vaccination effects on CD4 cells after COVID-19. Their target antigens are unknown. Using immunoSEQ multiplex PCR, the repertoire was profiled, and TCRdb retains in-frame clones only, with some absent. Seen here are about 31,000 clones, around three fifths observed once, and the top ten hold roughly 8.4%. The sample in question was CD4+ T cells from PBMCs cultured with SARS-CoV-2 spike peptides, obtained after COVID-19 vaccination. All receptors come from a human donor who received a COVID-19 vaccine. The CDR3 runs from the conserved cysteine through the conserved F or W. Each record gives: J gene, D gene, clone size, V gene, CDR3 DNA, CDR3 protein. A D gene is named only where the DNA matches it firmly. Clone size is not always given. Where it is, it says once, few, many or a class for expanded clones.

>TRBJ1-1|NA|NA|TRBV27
TGTGCCAGCAGTCCGCGTAAGGGGGTTGCCACTGAAGCTTTCTTT
CASSPRKGVATEAFF
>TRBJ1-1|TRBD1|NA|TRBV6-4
TGTGCCAGCAGTGGTCAGGGGGGCAACACTGAAGCTTTCTTT
CASSGQGGNTEAFF
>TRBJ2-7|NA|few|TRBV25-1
TGTGCCAGCAGTTTTACAGGGAGTGCCTACGAGCAGTACTTC
CASSFTGSAYEQYF
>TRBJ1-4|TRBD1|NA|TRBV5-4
TGTGCCAGCAGCTTGGGGACAGGGGCACAGAAAGCTAATGAAAAACTGTTTTTT
CASSLGTGAQKANEKLFF
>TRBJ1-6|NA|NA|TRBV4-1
TGCGCCAGCAGCCAGGCCAGCTATTCACCCCTCCACTTT
CASSQASYSPLHF
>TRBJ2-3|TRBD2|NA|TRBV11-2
TGTGCCAGCCGACGCACTAGCGGTCCTAGCACAGATACGCAGTATTTT
CASRRTSGPSTDTQYF
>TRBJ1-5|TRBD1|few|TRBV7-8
TGTGCCAGCAGCCCCAGACAGGGTTTGCAGCCCCAGCATTTT
CASSPRQGLQPQHF
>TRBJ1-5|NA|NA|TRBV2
TGTGCCAGCAACCCAATGGGCAATCAGCCCCAGCATTTT
CASNPMGNQPQHF
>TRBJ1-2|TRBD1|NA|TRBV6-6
TGTGCCAGCAGCGCCGCAGGGGGCAGGAGCTATGGCTACACCTTC
CASSAAGGRSYGYTF
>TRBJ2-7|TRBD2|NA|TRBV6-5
TGTGCCAGCAGGGGACTAGCGGGAGTTTACGAGCAGTACTTC
CASRGLAGVYEQYF
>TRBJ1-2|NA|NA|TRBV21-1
TGTGCCAGCAGCAAACAGGGGACCTGCGGTGGCTACACCTTC
CASSKQGTCGGYTF
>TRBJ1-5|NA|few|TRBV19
TGTGCCAGTACTCGGACAGATTATAGCAATCAGCCCCAGCATTTT
CASTRTDYSNQPQHF
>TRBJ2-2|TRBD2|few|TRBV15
TGTGCCACCAGCGCAAAGACTAGCGGGAGCGGGGAGCTGTTTTTT
CATSAKTSGSGELFF
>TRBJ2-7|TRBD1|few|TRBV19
TGTGCCAGTAGAGAAGACAGGGGGCACTACGAGCAGTACTTC
CASREDRGHYEQYF
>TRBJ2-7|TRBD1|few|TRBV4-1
TGCGCCAGCAGCCAAGAAGGGACAGGGGCCTACGAGCAGTACTTC
CASSQEGTGAYEQYF
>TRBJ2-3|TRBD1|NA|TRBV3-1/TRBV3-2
TGTGCCAGCAGCCAAGCCGGGACAGGGGCGGCAGATACGCAGTATTTT
CASSQAGTGAADTQYF
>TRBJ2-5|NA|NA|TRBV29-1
TGCAGCGGTGCAATTATTACCGGGACCCAGCTTCGAGAGACCCAGTACTTC
CSGAIITGTQLRETQYF
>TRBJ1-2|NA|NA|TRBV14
TGTGCCAGCAGCCCCATTGCCCTCGGAGGCTACACCTTC
CASSPIALGGYTF
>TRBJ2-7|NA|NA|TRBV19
TGTGCCAGTAGTCGGGAGACAGGCCTCTACGAGCAGTACTTC
CASSRETGLYEQYF
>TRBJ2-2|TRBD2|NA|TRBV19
TGTGCCAGTAGGCCTAGCGGGATGAACGGGGAGCTGTTTTTT
CASRPSGMNGELFF
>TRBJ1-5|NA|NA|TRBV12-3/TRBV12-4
TGTGCCACCTCAAACCGGGGGAATCAGCCCCAGCATTTT
CATSNRGNQPQHF
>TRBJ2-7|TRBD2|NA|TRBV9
TGTGCCAGCAGCGCGGGACTAGCGGGAGACGAGCAGTACTTC
CASSAGLAGDEQYF
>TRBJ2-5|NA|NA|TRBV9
TGTGCCAGCAGCGTAGGGCTAGCGAGTGGGGAGACCCAGTACTTC
CASSVGLASGETQYF
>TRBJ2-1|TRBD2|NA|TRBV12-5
TGTGCTAGTGGCCAAGACACAGGGATCGGACTAGCGGGAGGCCCTTTCAATGAGCAGTTCTTC
CASGQDTGIGLAGGPFNEQFF
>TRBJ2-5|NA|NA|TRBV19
TGTGCCAGTAGTTCCTGGGGGGAGACCCAGTACTTC
CASSSWGETQYF
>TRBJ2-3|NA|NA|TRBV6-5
TGTGCCAGCAGTTACTCCCGGGGAAGCACAGATACGCAGTATTTT
CASSYSRGSTDTQYF
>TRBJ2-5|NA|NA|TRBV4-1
TGCGCCAGCAGCCCCAGGGATGGGACCCAGTACTTC
CASSPRDGTQYF
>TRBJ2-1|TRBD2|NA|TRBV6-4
TGTGCCAGCAGTGACTCTAGCGGGAGTTACAATGAGCAGTTCTTC
CASSDSSGSYNEQFF
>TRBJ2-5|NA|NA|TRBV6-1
TGTGCCAGCAGTGATTTGGAGACCCAGTACTTC
CASSDLETQYF
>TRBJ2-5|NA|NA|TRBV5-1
TGCGCCAGCAGCTTGGTGCCGGGGTGGGAAGAGACCCAGTACTTC
CASSLVPGWEETQYF
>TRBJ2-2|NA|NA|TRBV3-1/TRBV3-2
TGTGCCAGCAGCCAAGATCGGTGGAACACCGGGGAGCTGTTTTTT
CASSQDRWNTGELFF
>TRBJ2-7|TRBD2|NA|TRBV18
TGTGCCAGCTCACCCCCGGGACTAGCGGGAGGGCCCGAGCAGTACTTC
CASSPPGLAGGPEQYF
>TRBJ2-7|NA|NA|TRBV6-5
TGTGCCAGCAGCCTAAACTACGAGCAGTACTTC
CASSLNYEQYF
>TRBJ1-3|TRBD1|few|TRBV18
TGTGCCAGCTCCTCGACAGGGGACTCTGGAAACACCATATATTTT
CASSSTGDSGNTIYF
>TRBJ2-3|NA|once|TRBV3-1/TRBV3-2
TGTGCCAGCAGCCAGGCTCCCGGGACTAGCACAGATACGCAGTATTTT
CASSQAPGTSTDTQYF
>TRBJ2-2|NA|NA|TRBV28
TGTGCCAGCGAAGGCCGGGCGGAGCTGTTTTTT
CASEGRAELFF
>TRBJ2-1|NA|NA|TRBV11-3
TGTGCCAGCAGCTTAAATCAGGCAAACAATGAGCAGTTCTTC
CASSLNQANNEQFF
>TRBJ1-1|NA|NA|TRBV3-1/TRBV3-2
TGTGCCAGCAGCCAAGGCCAGTGGACTGAAGCTTTCTTT
CASSQGQWTEAFF
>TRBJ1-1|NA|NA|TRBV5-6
TGTGCCAGCAGCCTGACGGGACCCTACTTAAACACTGAAGCTTTCTTT
CASSLTGPYLNTEAFF
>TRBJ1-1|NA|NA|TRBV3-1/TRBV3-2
TGTGCCAGCAGCCGAAGGGATCTTAACACTGAAGCTTTCTTT
CASSRRDLNTEAFF
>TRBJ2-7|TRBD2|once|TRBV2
TGTGCCGGCGGGGGGGCCAGGGACGAGCAGTACTTC
CAGGGARDEQYF
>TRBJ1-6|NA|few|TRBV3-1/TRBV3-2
TGTGCCAGCAGCGGTGGAGGGGGGTTTGGGAATTCACCCCTCCACTTT
CASSGGGGFGNSPLHF
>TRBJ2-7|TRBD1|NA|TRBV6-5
TGTGCCAGCAGGCCCACAGGGGCCTACGAGCAGTACTTC
CASRPTGAYEQYF
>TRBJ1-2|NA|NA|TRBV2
TGTGCCAGCAACAGCGGCCGCTATGGCTACACCTTC
CASNSGRYGYTF
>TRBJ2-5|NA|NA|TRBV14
TGTGCCAGCAGCCAAGTTGACGTGCAGACCCAGTACTTC
CASSQVDVQTQYF
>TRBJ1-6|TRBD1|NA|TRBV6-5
TGTGCCAGCAGGAGAACCGGGACAGGGGACTCACCCCTCCACTTT
CASRRTGTGDSPLHF
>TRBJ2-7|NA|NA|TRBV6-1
TGTGCCAGCAGTGAAGGGAGAGTCGAGCAGTACTTC
CASSEGRVEQYF
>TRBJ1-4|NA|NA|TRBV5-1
TGCGCCAGCAGCTCCCAGGGAGCAACTAATGAAAAACTGTTTTTT
CASSSQGATNEKLFF
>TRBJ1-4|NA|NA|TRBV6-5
TGTGCCAGCAGTTACTCGATGGGGGGCTTGTCTTATCTGTTTTTT
CASSYSMGGLSYLFF
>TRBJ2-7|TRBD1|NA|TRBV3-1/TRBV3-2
TGTGCCAGCACCCGGGGGACAGGGGGAAGGGAGCAGTACTTC
CASTRGTGGREQYF
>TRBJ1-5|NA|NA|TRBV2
TGTGCCAGCAGTGAACACCGTCAGCCCCAGCATTTT
CASSEHRQPQHF
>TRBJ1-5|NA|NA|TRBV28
TGTGCCAGTTCTCAGGGAGGCAATCAGCCCCAGCATTTT
CASSQGGNQPQHF
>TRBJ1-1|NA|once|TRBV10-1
TGCGCCACCGTGGACAGAAGGGGCACTGAAGCTTTCTTT
CATVDRRGTEAFF
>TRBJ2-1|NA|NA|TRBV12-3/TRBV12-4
TGTGCCAGCAAGGGCCAGACGACCCATGAGCAGTTCTTC
CASKGQTTHEQFF
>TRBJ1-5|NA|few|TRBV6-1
TGTGCCAGCAGTGGAAGCTCTGGACGGAACCGCAATCAGCCCCAGCATTTT
CASSGSSGRNRNQPQHF